Listed here are 21 T cell receptor delta chains from one sample, sequenced in a study of gammadelta T cells in human blood. TCRdb processed the RT-PCR reads again with the CATT caller. The sample shows 400 to 450 delta-chain clones, approximately 40% of them seen only once. The material sequenced was Vgamma9Vdelta2 gamma-delta T cells from infant blood. All receptors derive from a human donor.

Remarks on this clone: Only one base separates this from a far larger clonotype, so it likely reflects a read error. This chain links TRDV2 with TRDJ3, with 7 nucleotides matching TRDD3. The V and J ends lost 2 bases and 0 bases, in that order; junction bases with no gene match: 9. This CDR3 is built from 19 residues. Germline V CDR1 and CDR2: GEAIGNYY, EKD. Written as DNA, the CDR3 is TGTGCCTGTGACAGATGGGGGGATTTGGGCTCCTGGGACACCCGACAGATGTTTTTC. This translates into CACDRWGDLGSWDTRQMFF.

As for this clone: Only one base separates this from a far larger clonotype, so it likely reflects a read error. The chain has TRDV2 and TRDJ3; 9 bases are a match to TRDD3. This CDR3 region has 19 residues. Germline V gives CDR1 GEAIGNYY, CDR2 EKD. CDR3 sequence: CACDTEWGYGSWDTQQMFF. CDR3 DNA sequence: TGTGCCTGTGACACCGAGTGGGGATACGGCTCCTGGGACACCCAACAGATGTTTTTC.

This clone rates as large. The sample has other DNA sequences that encode this CDR3 too. The J gene is TRDJ1, the V gene TRDV2; TRDD3 matches at 12 bases. The CDR3 has 17 amino acids. From germline, CDR1 is GEAIGNYY and CDR2 EKD. The trim removed 3 bases at V and 4 bases at J, leaving 11 bases unmatched. CDR3 bases: TGTGCCTGTGACGTACTGGGGGATACTGGGGGATACGATAAACTCATCTTT. Translated: CACDVLGDTGGYDKLIF.

By frequency in the sample, this clone is large. The chain employs TRDV2 and TRDJ3, with a tentative D call TRDD3 (5 bases). V lost 0 bases and J 0 bases, leaving 8 bases between the germline ends. This CDR3 region has 17 residues. Germline loops: CDR1 GEAIGNYY, CDR2 EKD. DNA of the CDR3: TGTGCCTGTGACACCGCTGGGAGCTCCTGGGACACCCGACAGATGTTTTTC. It yields the protein CACDTAGSSWDTRQMFF.

V usage is TRDV2 and J usage is TRDJ3, with 11 nucleotides matching TRDD3. Germline loops: CDR1 GEAIGNYY, CDR2 EKD. This CDR3 has 20 residues. V shed 0 bases, J shed 0 bases, and the junction held 6 bases outside the gene matches. The CDR3: CACDTVLGDKSSWDTRQMFF. DNA for the CDR3: TGTGCCTGTGACACCGTACTGGGGGATAAAAGCTCCTGGGACACCCGACAGATGTTTTTC.

Sample share makes this clone large. V gene TRDV2 combines with J gene TRDJ3; 10 positions match TRDD3. J lost 1 base, V lost 0 bases, and 8 bases had no gene match. The germline gives CDR1 GEAIGNYY, CDR2 EKD. There are 20 residues in the CDR3. The CDR3 sequence is CACDTIVLGDGSWDTRQMFF. The DNA of the CDR3 is TGTGCCTGTGACACCATCGTACTGGGGGATGGGTCCTGGGACACCCGACAGATGTTTTTC.

With regard to this clone: It may be a read error: a sequence one base away is much more abundant. This chain connects TRDV2 to TRDJ3; 10 nucleotides line up with TRDD3. Germline V gene data show CDR1 as GEAIGNYY and CDR2 as EKD. This CDR3 spans 18 amino acids. The CDR3 here is CAGDTGGFRSWDTRQMFF. DNA for the CDR3: TGTGCCGGTGACACTGGGGGATTTCGCTCCTGGGACACCCGACAGATGTTTTTC.

This clone was found a few times. A read error may explain this, as a much larger clone is one base away. The V gene is TRDV2, the J gene TRDJ3; a weak D match, TRDD3 (6 bases). Per germline, CDR1 GEAIGNYY and CDR2 EKD. The CDR3 has 19 amino acids. This CDR3 reads CAGDRIGGRSSWDTRQMFF. As DNA, the CDR3 is TGTGCCGGTGACCGGATTGGGGGGCGAAGCTCCTGGGACACCCGACAGATGTTTTTC.

A note on this clone: Given a far larger clone just one base away, this is likely a sequencing read error. The rearrangement uses TRDV2 and TRDJ3, with TRDD3 identical over 8 bases. CDR1 is GEAIGNYY and CDR2 is EKD in the germline V gene. The CDR3 loop spans 22 amino acids. V lost 1 base, J lost 1 base, and 17 bases stayed unmatched. DNA of the CDR3: TGTGCCTGTGACACTCTTACTGGGGGTTACGGCGAGCGTTCCTGGGACACCCGACAGATGTTTTTC. Translation gives CACDTLTGGYGERSWDTRQMFF.

Of note for this clone: Only one base separates this from a far larger clonotype, so it likely reflects a read error. V is TRDV2 and J is TRDJ3; 11 positions match TRDD3. CDR1 is GEAIGNYY, CDR2 EKD, per germline. The CDR3 contains 20 residues. The CDR3 DNA sequence: TGTGCCTGTGACATACTGGGGGATAAGGGCAGCTCCTGGGACGCCCGACAGATGTTTTTC. Translation gives CACDILGDKGSSWDARQMFF.

This clone was seen only a few times. Given a far larger clone just one base away, this is likely a sequencing read error. This chain links TRDV2 with TRDJ3; 9 nucleotides line up with TRDD3. CDR3 length equals 16 residues. CDR1 and CDR2 (germline): GEAIGNYY, EKD. V shed 7 bases, J shed 0 bases, and the junction held 3 bases outside the gene matches. The CDR3 nucleotides are TGTGCCTGGGACTGGGGGAGCTCCTGGGACACCCGACAGATGTTTTTC. Encoded protein: CAWDWGSSWDTRQMFF.

The chain couples TRDV2 to TRDJ3; 8 bases agree with TRDD3. The CDR3 consists of 22 residues. The V gene's germline CDR1 is GEAIGNYY and CDR2 EKD. The J segment lost 0 bases and the V segment lost 3 bases, leaving 18 bases of the junction unmatched. The CDR3 sequence is CACDLPTGGYAKSSWDTRQMFF. For the CDR3, the DNA is TGTGCCTGTGACCTGCCCACTGGGGGGTACGCGAAGAGCTCCTGGGACACCCGACAGATGTTTTTC.

This clone has just a few counts. It may be a read error: a sequence one base away is much more abundant. V and J are TRDV2 and TRDJ3, with 11 positions matching TRDD3. CDR3 length equals 18 residues. Germline lookup yields CDR1 GEAIGNYY and CDR2 EKD. This CDR3 is CAGDSTGGYSWDTRQMFF. CDR3 DNA: TGTGCCGGTGACAGTACTGGGGGATACTCCTGGGACACCCGACAGATGTTTTTC.

Concerning this clone: A much larger clone sits a single nucleotide away, making a read error possible. V gene TRDV2 combines with J gene TRDJ3, with 9 bases aligning to TRDD3. J was trimmed by 0 bases and V by 0 bases; bases with no gene match: 5. The CDR3 sequence is 19 residues long. Per germline, CDR1 GEAIGNYY and CDR2 EKD. CDR3 coding DNA: TGTGCCTGTGACACCGTGGGGGATAGTAACTCCTGGGACACCCGACAGATGTTTTTC. This codes for CACDTVGDSNSWDTRQMFF.

In regard to this clone: A far bigger clonotype differs at one base, so this is likely a read error. The chain combines TRDV2 with TRDJ3, with 10 bases matching TRDD3. J was trimmed by 3 bases and V by 0 bases; bases with no gene match: 16. This CDR3 is built from 22 residues. Germline-derived CDR1 and CDR2 are GEAIGNYY and EKD. The CDR3 loop is CACDTVPGVGDTLVWDTRQMFF. DNA for the CDR3: TGTGCCTGTGACACCGTTCCGGGGGTGGGGGATACTTTAGTCTGGGACACCCGACAGATGTTTTTC.

This clone was seen more than once but under ten times. Other DNA sequences in the same sample also yield this CDR3. The chain recombines TRDV2 with TRDJ3; 7 bases line up with TRDD3. The CDR3 runs to 18 residues. Germline V gives CDR1 GEAIGNYY, CDR2 EKD. Trimming took 0 bases from V and 0 from J; bases not matched to a gene: 4. This chain's CDR3 is CACDTVGGSSWDTRQMFF. The CDR3 DNA is TGTGCCTGTGACACCGTTGGGGGAAGCTCCTGGGACACCCGACAGATGTTTTTC.

In its sample, this clone ranks as large. The chain combines TRDV2 with TRDJ3; 7 bases line up with TRDD3. V gave up 0 bases and J gave up 2 bases; unmatched junction bases: 15. Germline loops: CDR1 GEAIGNYY, CDR2 EKD. The CDR3 has 21 residues. The CDR3 bases are TGTGCCTGTGACACCGTCGGACTGGGGATTTCTAACACCTGGGACACCCGACAGATGTTTTTC. Translation gives CACDTVGLGISNTWDTRQMFF.

On this clone itself: This may be a read error, as it is one base from a much larger clone. J is TRDJ3 and V is TRDV2, with 8 bases fitting TRDD3. CDR1 and CDR2 (germline): GEAIGNYY, EKD. This CDR3 is 19 amino acids long. CDR3 nucleotide sequence: TGTGCCTGGGACACCGCGAAGGGGATACCCTCCTGGGACACCCGACAGATGTTTTTC. Translation: CAWDTAKGIPSWDTRQMFF.

Comments on this clone: A much larger clonotype is one base distant, so this may be a read error. This sequence joins TRDV2 and TRDJ3, with TRDD3 matching over 8 bases. CDR3 length equals 22 residues. The J segment lost 0 bases and the V segment lost 0 bases, leaving 15 bases of the junction unmatched. The germline V gene encodes CDR1 GEAIGNYY and CDR2 EKD. The CDR3 reads CACDTGGEWGILSSWDTRQMFF. The CDR3 DNA reads TGTGCCTGTGACACCGGGGGGGAATGGGGGATCCTTAGCTCCTGGGACACCCGACAGATGTTTTTC.

By sample share, this clone is large (0.1 to 1%). V and J are TRDV2 and TRDJ3; 9 nucleotides align to TRDD3. Germline CDR1 GEAIGNYY, CDR2 EKD. The ends lost 0 bases at V and 0 bases at J; junction bases unmatched: 2. The CDR3 has 18 residues. CDR3 DNA sequence: TGTGCCTGTGACACCTACTGGGGGAGCTCCTGGGACACCCGACAGATGTTTTTC. This sequence encodes CACDTYWGSSWDTRQMFF.

V usage is TRDV2 and J usage is TRDJ1, with 10 bases identical to TRDD3. The CDR3 totals 18 residues. The J segment lost 0 bases and the V segment lost 3 bases, leaving 12 bases of the junction unmatched. CDR1 is GEAIGNYY, CDR2 EKD, per germline. The CDR3 region has the DNA TGTGCCTGTGACGATTACTGGGGGATCTCCTGGGACACCGATAAACTCATCTTT. Its translation is CACDDYWGISWDTDKLIF.